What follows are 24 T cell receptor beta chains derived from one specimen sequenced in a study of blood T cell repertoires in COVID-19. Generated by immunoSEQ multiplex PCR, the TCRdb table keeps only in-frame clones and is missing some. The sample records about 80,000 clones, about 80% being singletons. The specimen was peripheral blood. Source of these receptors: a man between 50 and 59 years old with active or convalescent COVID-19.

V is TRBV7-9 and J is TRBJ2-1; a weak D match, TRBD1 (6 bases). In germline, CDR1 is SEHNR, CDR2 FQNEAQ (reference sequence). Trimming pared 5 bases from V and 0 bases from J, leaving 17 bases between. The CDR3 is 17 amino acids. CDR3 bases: TGTGCCAGCAGCCCCGACAGGCCGACGAGCTCCTACAATGAGCAGTTCTTC. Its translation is CASSPDRPTSSYNEQFF.

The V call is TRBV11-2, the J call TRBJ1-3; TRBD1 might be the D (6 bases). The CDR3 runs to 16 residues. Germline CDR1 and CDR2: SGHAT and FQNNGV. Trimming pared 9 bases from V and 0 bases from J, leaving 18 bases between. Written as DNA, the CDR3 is TGTGCCAGTCGACAGGAGCGACTCCACTCTGGAAACACCATATATTTT. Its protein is CASRQERLHSGNTIYF.

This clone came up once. CDR3 coding DNA: TGTGCCGTAGTGGGAGGCCGTCCTTCCCACAATGAGCAGTTCTTC. It encodes CAVVGGRPSHNEQFF. The chain is built from TRBV30 and TRBJ2-1, with D maybe TRBD2 (6 bases). From germline, CDR1 is GTSNPN and CDR2 SVGIG (reference sequence). Trimming stripped 8 bases from V and 5 bases from J, with 22 bases between. This CDR3 is 15 amino acids long.

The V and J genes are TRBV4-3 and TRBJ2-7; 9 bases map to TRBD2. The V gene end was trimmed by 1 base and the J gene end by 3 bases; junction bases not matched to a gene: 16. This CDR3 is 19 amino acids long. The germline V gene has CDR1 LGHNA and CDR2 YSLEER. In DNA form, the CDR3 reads TGCGCCAGCAGCCAAGCAACCCTAGCGGGGACACTGGGTCTCTACGAGCAGTACTTC. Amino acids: CASSQATLAGTLGLYEQYF.

The CDR3 DNA reads TGCGCCAGCGCTAGCGGGGGCGTTTCCTACAATGAGCAGTTCTTC. The encoded protein is CASASGGVSYNEQFF. J is TRBJ2-1 and V is TRBV10-1; 10 bases agree with TRBD2. Germline CDR1 reads WNHNN; CDR2 reads SYGVQD (reference sequence). Germline trimming cut 8 bases from V and 1 base from J; bases unmatched to any gene: 5. CDR3 size: 15 residues.

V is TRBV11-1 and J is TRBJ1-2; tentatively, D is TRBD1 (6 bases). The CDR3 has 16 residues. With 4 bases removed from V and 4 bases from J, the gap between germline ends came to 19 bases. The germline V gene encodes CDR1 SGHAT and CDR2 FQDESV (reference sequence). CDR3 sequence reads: CASSSSTGSVGYGYTF. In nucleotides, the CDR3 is TGTGCCAGCAGCTCGTCCACAGGGTCGGTAGGCTATGGCTACACCTTC.

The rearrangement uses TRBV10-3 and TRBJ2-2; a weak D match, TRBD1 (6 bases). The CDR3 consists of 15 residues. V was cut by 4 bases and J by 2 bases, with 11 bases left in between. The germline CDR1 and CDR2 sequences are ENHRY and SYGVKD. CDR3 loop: CAISVGTLNTGELFF. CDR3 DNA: TGTGCCATCAGTGTGGGGACATTAAACACCGGGGAGCTGTTTTTT.

The CDR3 loop is CASSLVAPTGTPNTEAFF. The DNA of the CDR3 is TGTGCCAGCAGCTTAGTAGCGCCCACAGGGACCCCCAACACTGAAGCTTTCTTT. This chain connects TRBV7-6 to TRBJ1-1, with D possibly matching TRBD1 (6 bases). The length of the CDR3 is 18 residues. Germline CDR1 SGHVS, CDR2 FNYEAQ. Trimming removed 1 base at V and 2 bases at J, with 20 bases between.

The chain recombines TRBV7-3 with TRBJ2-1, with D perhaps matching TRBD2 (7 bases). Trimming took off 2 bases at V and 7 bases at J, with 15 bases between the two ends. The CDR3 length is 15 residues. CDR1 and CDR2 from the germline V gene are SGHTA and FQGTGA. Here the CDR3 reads CASSLQAGAGNEQFF. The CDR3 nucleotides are TGTGCCAGCAGCTTACAGGCGGGGGCAGGTAATGAGCAGTTCTTC.

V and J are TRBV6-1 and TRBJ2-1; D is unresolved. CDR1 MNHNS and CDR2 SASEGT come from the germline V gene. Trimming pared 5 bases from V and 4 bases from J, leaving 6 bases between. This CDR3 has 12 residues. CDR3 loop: CASSPTYNEQFF. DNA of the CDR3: TGTGCCAGCAGTCCTACTTACAATGAGCAGTTCTTC.

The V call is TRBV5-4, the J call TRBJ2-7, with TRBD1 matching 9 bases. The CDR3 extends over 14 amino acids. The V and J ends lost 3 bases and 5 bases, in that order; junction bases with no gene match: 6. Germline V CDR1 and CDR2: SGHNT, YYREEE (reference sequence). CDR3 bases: TGTGCCAGCAGCTCGGTACAGGGGGCCAACGAGCAGTACTTC. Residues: CASSSVQGANEQYF. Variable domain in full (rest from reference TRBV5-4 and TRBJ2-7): ETGVTQSPTHLIKTRGQQVTLRCSSQSGHNTVSWYQQALGQGPQFIFQYYREEENGRGNFPPRFSGLQFPNYSSELNVNALELDDSALYLCASSSVQGANEQYFGPGTRLTVT.

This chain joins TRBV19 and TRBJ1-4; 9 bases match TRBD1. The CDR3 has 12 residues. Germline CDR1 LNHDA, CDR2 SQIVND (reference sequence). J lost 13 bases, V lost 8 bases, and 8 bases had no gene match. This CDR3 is CASRDRAFGLFF. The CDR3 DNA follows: TGTGCCAGTCGGGACAGGGCCTTTGGACTGTTTTTT.

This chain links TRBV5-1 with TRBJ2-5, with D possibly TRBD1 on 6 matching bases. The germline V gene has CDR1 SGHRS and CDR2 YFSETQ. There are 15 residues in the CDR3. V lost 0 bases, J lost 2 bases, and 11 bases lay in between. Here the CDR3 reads CASSLGGGDQETQYF. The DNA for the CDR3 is TGCGCCAGCAGCTTGGGAGGGGGAGATCAAGAGACCCAGTACTTC.

CDR3 DNA: TGTGCCAGCACCCGCTACAATGAGCAGTTCTTC. Translating gives CASTRYNEQFF. The V call is TRBV25-1, the J call TRBJ2-1, with D unresolved. Trimming took off 7 bases at V and 3 bases at J, with 4 bases between the two ends. Germline values: CDR1 MGHDK, CDR2 SYGVNS. This CDR3 has 11 amino acids.

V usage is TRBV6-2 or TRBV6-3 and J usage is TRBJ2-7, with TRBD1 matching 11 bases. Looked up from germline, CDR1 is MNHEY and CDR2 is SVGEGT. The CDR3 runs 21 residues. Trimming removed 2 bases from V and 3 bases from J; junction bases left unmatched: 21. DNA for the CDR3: TGTGCCAGCAGTTACCCGGGCCCCCCGGACAGGGGGCGCGGGGGGGACTACGAGCAGTACTTC. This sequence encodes CASSYPGPPDRGRGGDYEQYF.

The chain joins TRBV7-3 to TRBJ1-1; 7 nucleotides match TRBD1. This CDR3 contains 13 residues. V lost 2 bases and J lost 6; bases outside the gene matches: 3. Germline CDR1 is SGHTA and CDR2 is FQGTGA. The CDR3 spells CASSLWTGAEAFF. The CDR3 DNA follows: TGTGCCAGCAGCTTATGGACAGGCGCTGAAGCTTTCTTT.

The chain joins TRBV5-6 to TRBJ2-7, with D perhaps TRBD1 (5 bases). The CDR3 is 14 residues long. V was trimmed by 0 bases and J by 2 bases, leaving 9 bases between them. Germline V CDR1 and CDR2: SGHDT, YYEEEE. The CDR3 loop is CASSLGAGPYEQYF. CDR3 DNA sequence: TGTGCCAGCAGCTTGGGGGCAGGGCCCTACGAGCAGTACTTC.

CDR3 coding DNA: TGTGCCAGCTCGCCGGGACAGGGAATCACCGGGGAGCTGTTTTTT. Protein product: CASSPGQGITGELFF. The chain combines TRBV18 with TRBJ2-2, with 9 bases matching TRBD1. V was pared by 6 bases and J by 4 bases, with 6 bases of the junction left unmatched. Germline V lookup: CDR1 KGHSH, CDR2 LQKENI. The CDR3 loop spans 15 amino acids.

This CDR3 reads CASSISGQVGGYTF. DNA of the CDR3: TGTGCCAGTAGTATATCGGGACAGGTTGGCGGCTACACCTTC. This chain joins TRBV19 and TRBJ1-2, with 8 bases matching TRBD1. With 2 bases clipped from V and 8 bases from J, the junction kept 7 bases outside the gene matches. This CDR3 has 14 residues. Germline V gene lookup returns CDR1 LNHDA and CDR2 SQIVND (reference sequence).

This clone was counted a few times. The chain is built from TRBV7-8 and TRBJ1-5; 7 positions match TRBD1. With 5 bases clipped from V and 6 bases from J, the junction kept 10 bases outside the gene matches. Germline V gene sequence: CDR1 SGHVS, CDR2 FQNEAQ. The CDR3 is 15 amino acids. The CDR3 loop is CASSRDRAGGQPQHF. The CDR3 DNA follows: TGTGCCAGCAGCCGCGACAGGGCGGGGGGTCAGCCCCAGCATTTT.

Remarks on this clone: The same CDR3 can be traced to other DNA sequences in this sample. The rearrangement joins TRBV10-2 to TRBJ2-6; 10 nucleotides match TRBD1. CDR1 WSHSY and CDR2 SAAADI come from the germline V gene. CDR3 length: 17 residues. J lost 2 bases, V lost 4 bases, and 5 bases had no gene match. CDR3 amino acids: CASSAWTGGTGANVLTF. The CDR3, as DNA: TGCGCCAGCAGTGCCTGGACAGGGGGGACTGGGGCCAACGTCCTGACTTTC.

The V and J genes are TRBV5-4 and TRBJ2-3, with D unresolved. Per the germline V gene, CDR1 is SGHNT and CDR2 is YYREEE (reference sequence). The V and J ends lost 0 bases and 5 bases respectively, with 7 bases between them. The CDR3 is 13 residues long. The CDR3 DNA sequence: TGTGCCAGCAGCTTGGGGGCCGAAGATACGCAGTATTTT. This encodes CASSLGAEDTQYF.

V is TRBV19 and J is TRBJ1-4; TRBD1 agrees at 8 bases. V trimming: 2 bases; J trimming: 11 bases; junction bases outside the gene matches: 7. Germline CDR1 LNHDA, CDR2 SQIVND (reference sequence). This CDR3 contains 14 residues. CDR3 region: CASSITPGQEKLFF. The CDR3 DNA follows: TGTGCCAGTAGTATAACCCCGGGACAGGAGAAACTGTTTTTT.

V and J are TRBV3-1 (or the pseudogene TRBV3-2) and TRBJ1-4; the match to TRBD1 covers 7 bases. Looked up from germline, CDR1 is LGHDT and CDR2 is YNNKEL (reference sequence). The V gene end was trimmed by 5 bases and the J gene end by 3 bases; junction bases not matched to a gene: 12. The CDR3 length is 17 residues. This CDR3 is CASSVGQEPGSNEKLFF. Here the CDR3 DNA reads TGTGCCAGCAGCGTCGGACAGGAGCCGGGGTCTAATGAAAAACTGTTTTTT.